One and the same sample provided the 10 T cell receptor beta chains below, sequenced in a study of response to subunit inactivated influenza vaccine. TCRdb reprocessed the RT-PCR reads with MiXCR, giving one entry per CDR3 protein. The sample shows some 520,000 distinct CDR3 sequences, 16% of them seen only once. Sequenced material: CD4+ T cells sorted from PBMCs, taken 23 months after vaccination. All receptors come from a man between 50 and 69 years old who received an inactivated influenza vaccine.

This clonotype has ten or more counts. V gene TRBV29-1 combines with J gene TRBJ1-1; 8 bases map to TRBD1. V was clipped by 2 bases and J by 4 bases; unmatched bases: 6. This CDR3 is built from 14 residues. The germline V gene encodes CDR1 SQVTM and CDR2 ANQGSEA. The CDR3 DNA is TGCAGCGTTGAATCCGGGACAGGCCTCACTGAAGCTTTCTTT. Amino acids: CSVESGTGLTEAFF.

The chain has TRBV7-3 and TRBJ2-1, with D maybe TRBD2 (6 bases). The V end lost 8 bases, the J end lost 0 bases, and 14 bases lay between the germline ends. The CDR3 is 15 residues long. Germline loops: CDR1 SGHTA, CDR2 FQGTGA. In nucleotides, the CDR3 is TGTGCCAGCTCAAGGGAGCGGGCCTCCTACAATGAGCAGTTCTTC. Its protein product is CASSRERASYNEQFF.

The J gene is TRBJ2-2, the V gene TRBV10-3; TRBD2 aligns across 14 bases. The V segment lost 3 bases and the J segment 3 bases; nucleotides outside the gene matches: 6. The CDR3 sequence is 18 residues long. Germline loops: CDR1 ENHRY, CDR2 SYGVKD. The CDR3 bases are TGTGCCATCAGTGACCAGGGACTAGCGGGAGCCGACACCGGGGAGCTGTTTTTT. Translation gives CAISDQGLAGADTGELFF.

The chain recombines TRBV7-2 with TRBJ2-1, with D possibly being TRBD1 (5 bases). The germline CDR1 and CDR2 sequences are SGHTA and FQGNSA. Between the trimmed V and J ends, which lost 1 base and 5 bases, there was a span of 12 bases. The CDR3 length is 15 residues. CDR3 bases: TGTGCCAGCAGCTTAGAGGCCAGGGTGAACAATGAGCAGTTCTTC. Translating it yields CASSLEARVNNEQFF.

This clonotype appeared once. The V gene is TRBV6-2 or TRBV6-3, the J gene TRBJ2-4; 7 bases align to TRBD1. V lost 7 bases and J lost 5; bases outside the gene matches: 17. From germline, CDR1 is MNHEY and CDR2 SVGEGT. This CDR3 has 17 residues. The CDR3 sequence is CASTTRVWGTVQNIQYF. As DNA, the CDR3 is TGTGCCAGCACTACGAGGGTGTGGGGGACAGTCCAAAACATTCAGTACTTC.

The chain carries TRBV7-6 and TRBJ1-3; TRBD1 matches 11 bases. The V and J ends lost 4 bases and 3 bases, in that order; junction bases with no gene match: 11. The V gene's germline CDR1 is SGHVS and CDR2 FNYEAQ. This CDR3 region has 18 residues. In DNA, the CDR3 is TGTGCCAGCAGCTCTGTTCCGGACAGGGGGCCGGATGGAAACACCATATATTTT. It translates to CASSSVPDRGPDGNTIYF.

This clonotype was found a few times. The chain combines TRBV11-2 with TRBJ2-4; no reliable D call. Germline V CDR1 and CDR2: SGHAT, FQNNGV. The CDR3 loop spans 15 amino acids. V was cut by 5 bases and J by 4 bases, with 15 bases left in between. The DNA for the CDR3 is TGTGCCAGCAGCCAAGAGCCACTACAGAAAAACATTCAGTACTTC. It yields the protein CASSQEPLQKNIQYF. The full variable domain, rest sourced from reference TRBV11-2 and TRBJ2-4, is EAGVAQSPRYKIIEKRQSVAFWCNPISGHATLYWYQQILGQGPKLLIQFQNNGVVDDSQLPKDRFSAERLKGVDSTLKIQPAKLEDSAVYLCASSQEPLQKNIQYFGAGTRLSVL.

A few counts support this clonotype. The V call is TRBV12-3 or TRBV12-4, the J call TRBJ2-5, with TRBD1 as a possible D gene (8 bases). V shed 4 bases and J shed 6 bases, with 18 bases lying between them. The CDR3 loop spans 15 amino acids. CDR3 region: CASSSTGGGKKTQYF. The CDR3 nucleotides read TGTGCCAGCAGTTCCACAGGGGGAGGGAAGAAGACCCAGTACTTC.

In DNA, the CDR3 is TGTGCCACCAGTGACCCCGGGACTAGCGGGAGAACAGATACGCAGTATTTT. Translating it yields CATSDPGTSGRTDTQYF. The chain uses TRBV24-1 and TRBJ2-3, with 14 positions matching TRBD2. Looked up from germline, CDR1 is KGHDR and CDR2 is SFDVKD. The CDR3 length is 17 residues. V lost 4 bases and J lost 3; bases outside the gene matches: 5.

This clonotype came up a few times. The rearrangement uses TRBV15 and TRBJ2-6, with D perhaps matching TRBD1 or TRBD2 (5 bases each). CDR3 length: 18 residues. The V and J ends lost 3 bases and 0 bases respectively, with 15 bases between them. Germline V gene lookup returns CDR1 LNHNV and CDR2 YYDKDF (reference sequence). The CDR3 nucleotides read TGTGCCACCAGCAGTCGTCCGGGACCGATCTCTGGGGCCAACGTCCTGACTTTC. Its protein is CATSSRPGPISGANVLTF.